The entry that follows covers one T cell receptor beta chain sequence. This clone appeared a few times. Its antigen is currently not known. Nothing much larger sits one base from this clone, and base qualities are not available. The data are from a study of T cells and Merkel cell carcinoma outcomes (TCRdb year 2020). About the investigation overall: The study looked at whether the tumor T-cell repertoire and T-cell density could predict clinical outcome in patients with Merkel cell carcinoma.

Paper-wide results and their limitations: The combination of T-cell repertoire features and T-cell density was reported to predict clinical outcomes in patients with Merkel cell carcinoma.

V drops 8 bases and J drops 11 bases, leaving 21 bases in between. From the cysteine up to the phenylalanine, the CDR3 has a length of 13 residues. Here the CDR3 DNA is all that survives: 39 bases in frame from base 1. CDR1 and CDR2, looked up from the germline V gene, are SNHLY and FYNNEI. Receptor amplification or capture employed the immunoSEQ multiplex PCR assay. Drawn from immuneACCESS, this table holds only the in-frame rearrangements with V and J called that TCRdb kept. Clones are partly lost; checked studies trace under half to an unresolved V gene and leave the rest unexplained. This sample comprises roughly 9,200 clones, around 80% of them detected only once. 2.4% of the sample rests with the top ten. The samples were obtained from people who had Merkel cell carcinoma.

The sequence was obtained from a human donor with Merkel cell carcinoma. The sample comprised tumor tissue from Merkel cell carcinoma. The sequence is built from TRBV2 and TRBJ1-1, with the D gene call left open. Here the CDR3 is given as CASGILSPSVAFF. The sequence in DNA is TGTGCCAGCGGCATTTTATCTCCCTCGGTGGCTTTCTTT.